This T cell receptor (beta chain) is from a study of blood T cell repertoires in COVID-19. The wider study: The United States, Italy and Spain supplied acute and convalescent COVID-19 samples.

Source study methods: Reference gene primer amplification in the assay estimated nucleated cell counts. The table came from immunoSEQ multiplex PCR; TCRdb's copy has only in-frame clones and leaves some out. V and J calls and clone size are given by that table; D and trimming were obtained from the DNA. Of roughly 150,000 clones listed, around 82% are singletons. CDR3 length: 15 residues. The V and J ends lost 1 base and 3 bases, in that order; junction bases with no gene match: 2. Looked up from germline, CDR1 is LGHDT and CDR2 is YNNKEL (reference sequence). This chain links TRBV3-1 (or the pseudogene TRBV3-2) with TRBJ2-3, with 9 bases lining up with TRBD1. This clonotype was obtained from a man between 65 and 85 years old with active or convalescent COVID-19. The sample consisted of peripheral blood. The DNA of the CDR3 is TGTGCCAGCAGCCAAGCCGGGACAGGGACAGATACGCAGTATTTT. Amino acid sequence: CASSQAGTGTDTQYF.